The 19 T cell receptor beta chains presented below share a single source sample, sequenced in a study of shared clonotypes between healthy human individuals. Method: immunoSEQ multiplex PCR; TCRdb's copy keeps in-frame clones and lacks some. Of around 1.1 million clones in the sample, 77% were seen once. Sequencing was performed on memory CD4+ T cells from PBMCs. Documented subset: CD45RA-negative fraction. These receptors originate from a young man in good health. Some clones in this sample may be carry-over from other donors' samples.

This clone was observed a few times. The gene calls are TRBV28 and TRBJ1-2; TRBD1 might be the D (6 bases). The CDR3 spans 15 residues. CDR1 MDHEN and CDR2 SYDVKM come from the germline V gene. V dropped 6 bases and J dropped 1 base, with 15 bases sitting between them. This chain's CDR3 is CASRGTGTLNYGYTF. As DNA, the CDR3 is TGTGCCAGCAGGGGAACAGGGACCCTTAACTATGGCTACACCTTC.

The chain is built from TRBV7-9 and TRBJ2-1; perhaps D is TRBD1 or TRBD2 (5 bases each). The V end lost 1 base, the J end lost 1 base, and 11 bases lay between the germline ends. This CDR3 is 16 amino acids long. Germline CDR1 reads SEHNR; CDR2 reads FQNEAQ (reference sequence). In DNA, the CDR3 is TGTGCCAGCAGCTTAGTTTCGGGACCTTCCTACAATGAGCAGTTCTTC. Translation: CASSLVSGPSYNEQFF.

The chain links TRBV18 to TRBJ1-2, with 7 positions matching TRBD1. The germline gives CDR1 KGHSH, CDR2 LQKENI. Trimming took 3 bases from V and 12 from J; bases not matched to a gene: 7. The length of the CDR3 is 12 residues. DNA for the CDR3: TGTGCCAGCTCACCGTCGACAGGGAGCGACACCTTC. Protein: CASSPSTGSDTF.

This chain uses TRBV4-3 with TRBJ1-2; possible D gene TRBD1, 5 bases. V was shortened by 0 bases and J by 3 bases, with 8 bases between the two germline ends. This CDR3 has 14 residues. Germline loops: CDR1 LGHNA, CDR2 YSLEER. The CDR3 spells CASSQEKGHYGYTF. The CDR3, as DNA: TGCGCCAGCAGCCAAGAGAAGGGGCACTATGGCTACACCTTC.

Worth noting for this clone: A much larger clone differs by one base, so this may be a read error. Other nucleotide sequences from this sample produce the same CDR3. The chain recombines TRBV9 with TRBJ2-3; D remains unclear. Germline-derived CDR1 and CDR2 are SGDLS and YYNGEE. The CDR3 loop spans 14 amino acids. Deletions cut 0 bases from V and 0 bases from J, with 5 bases between. The CDR3 region has the DNA TGTGCCAGCAGCGTAGTTCCCAGCACAGATACGCAGTATTTT. It yields the protein CASSVVPSTDTQYF.

The chain employs TRBV9 and TRBJ2-1, with D perhaps being TRBD1 or TRBD2 (5 bases each). This CDR3 has 15 amino acids. V was shortened by 0 bases and J by 7 bases, with 14 bases between the two germline ends. The germline V gene has CDR1 SGDLS and CDR2 YYNGEE. The CDR3 reads CASSVGGSQGNEQFF. The CDR3, as DNA: TGTGCCAGCAGCGTAGGGGGGTCCCAAGGGAATGAGCAGTTCTTC.

In this sample, this clone turned up once. The chain uses TRBV4-3 and TRBJ2-2, with D perhaps assigned TRBD1 or TRBD2 (5 bases each). Germline CDR1 LGHNA, CDR2 YSLEER. Trimming removed 0 bases at V and 6 bases at J, with 5 bases between. The length of the CDR3 is 13 residues. The CDR3 loop reads CASSQEGPGELFF. The CDR3 nucleotides are TGCGCCAGCAGCCAAGAGGGACCCGGGGAGCTGTTTTTT.

The chain is built from TRBV28 and TRBJ2-3, with 11 bases aligning to TRBD2. Germline V lookup: CDR1 MDHEN, CDR2 SYDVKM. The CDR3 extends over 18 amino acids. V lost 4 bases to trimming and J lost 1 base; unmatched junction nucleotides: 10. The CDR3 is CASSSGTSGLAGTDTQYF. CDR3 coding DNA: TGTGCCAGCAGTTCCGGGACTAGCGGTCTAGCGGGCACAGATACGCAGTATTTT.

A note on this clone: The sample holds other DNA sequences that translate to the same CDR3. This CDR3 reads CASSYGTGELFF. The CDR3 region has the DNA TGTGCCAGCAGTTACGGCACCGGGGAGCTGTTTTTT. The chain combines TRBV6-6 with TRBJ2-2; no clear D gene. There are 12 residues in the CDR3. Trimming cost V 2 bases and J 4 bases, with 2 bases left between them. Germline CDR1 is MNHNY and CDR2 is SVGAGI (reference sequence).

The chain combines TRBV18 with TRBJ1-5; D not certain. This CDR3 spans 12 amino acids. Trimming took 6 bases from V and 4 from J, leaving 7 bases between them. CDR1 KGHSH and CDR2 LQKENI come from the germline V gene. The CDR3: CASSLDNQPQHF. CDR3 bases: TGTGCCAGCTCGCTAGATAATCAGCCCCAGCATTTT.

The V call is TRBV5-1, the J call TRBJ2-1; D gene ambiguous. The V end lost 0 bases, the J end lost 0 bases, and 16 bases lay between the germline ends. CDR1 and CDR2 (germline): SGHRS, YFSETQ. The CDR3 runs 18 residues. The CDR3 sequence: CASSLARLGRSSYNEQFF. The CDR3 bases are TGCGCCAGCAGCTTGGCCCGCTTGGGCAGAAGCTCCTACAATGAGCAGTTCTTC.

This chain links TRBV7-2 with TRBJ2-5, with TRBD2 matching over 7 bases. Germline CDR1 and CDR2: SGHTA and FQGNSA. With V trimmed by 4 bases and J by 2 bases, 4 bases remained unmatched. There are 14 residues in the CDR3. The CDR3 region is CASSYRGEQETQYF. The CDR3 DNA sequence: TGTGCCAGCAGCTATCGGGGGGAGCAAGAGACCCAGTACTTC.

The CDR3 is CAIEQAYNEQFF. The CDR3 nucleotides read TGTGCCATAGAACAGGCATACAATGAGCAGTTCTTC. The V call is TRBV7-2, the J call TRBJ2-1; perhaps TRBD1 as D (5 bases). V lost 10 bases and J 4 bases, leaving 11 bases between the germline ends. Per germline, CDR1 SGHTA and CDR2 FQGNSA. The CDR3 is 12 residues long.

The chain links TRBV21-1 to TRBJ2-5; TRBD2, the D gene given by the table, was not confirmed from the DNA. TRBV21-1 is classified as a pseudogene. This CDR3 has 14 residues. Here the CDR3 reads CASWDSGTEETQYF. In DNA form, the CDR3 reads TGTGCCAGCTGGGACTCCGGGACTGAAGAGACCCAGTACTTC.

For this clone: Just one base apart from a much larger clone, this may be a read error. This rearrangement joins TRBV15 to TRBJ2-4; 7 bases align to TRBD2. Germline CDR1 and CDR2: LNHNV and YYDKDF (reference sequence). The CDR3 spans 16 residues. DNA for the CDR3: TGTGCCATCAGCAGGAGCGGGGAAGTAGCCAAAAACATTCAGTACTTC. Encoded protein: CAISRSGEVAKNIQYF.

This clone was counted once. V and J are TRBV7-3 and TRBJ2-7, with no clear D. CDR1 is SGHTA, CDR2 FQGTGA, per germline. The V end was cut by 2 bases, the J end by 6 bases, with 8 bases between. The CDR3 runs 12 residues. The CDR3 region has the DNA TGTGCCAGCAGCTTATCGGGTGGCGAGCAGTACTTC. It is translated as CASSLSGGEQYF.

This clone was recorded a few times. The V call is TRBV2, the J call TRBJ1-2, with 8 bases identical to TRBD1. Trimming cost V 10 bases and J 4 bases; bases outside gene matches: 17. Germline lookup yields CDR1 SNHLY and CDR2 FYNNEI. The CDR3 consists of 16 residues. CDR3 protein: CATPVPADRAIYGYTF. The DNA for the CDR3 is TGTGCCACCCCAGTCCCAGCGGACAGGGCCATCTATGGCTACACCTTC.

The chain is built from TRBV2 and TRBJ2-2, with 9 bases identical to TRBD2. CDR1 and CDR2 from the germline V gene are SNHLY and FYNNEI. Trimming removed 2 bases from V and 3 bases from J; junction bases left unmatched: 4. The CDR3 runs to 16 residues. The CDR3 nucleotides are TGTGCCAGCAGTGAAATACGCGGGAGGGACACCGGGGAGCTGTTTTTT. This gives the protein CASSEIRGRDTGELFF.

This clone has only a few counts. The chain couples TRBV10-1 to TRBJ2-7, with 7 bases lining up with TRBD1. This CDR3 has 15 residues. Trimming removed 4 bases from V and 0 bases from J; junction bases left unmatched: 6. Germline V gene lookup returns CDR1 WNHNN and CDR2 SYGVQD (reference sequence). DNA of the CDR3: TGCGCCAGCAGTGGAGGGACAGCAAACTCCTACGAGCAGTACTTC. It codes for CASSGGTANSYEQYF.